This T cell receptor beta chain was identified in a study of OX40 agonist ivuxolimab in advanced cancers. Notes on the research overall: Ivuxolimab was an agonistic, fully human IgG2 monoclonal antibody directed against OX40 (CD134), a costimulatory receptor. Intravenous ivuxolimab was administered to patients every 2 weeks at six dose levels: 0.01, 0.1, 0.3, 1.5, 3 and 10 mg/kg. Among the roughly 52 dose-escalation patients, some 19 had hepatocellular carcinoma, roughly 15 melanoma, 9 renal cell carcinoma and 9 head and neck cancer. A male proportion of nearly 85% and a mean age of 60 years, ranging from about 20 to 85, were recorded for the dose-escalation cohort. Prior anti-PD-1, anti-PD-L1 or anti-CTLA-4 therapy was permitted, and about two fifths of dose-escalation patients had received checkpoint inhibitors. Three dose-escalation patients achieved partial responses, one with hepatocellular carcinoma and two with cutaneous melanoma. Peripheral TCRbeta sequencing aimed to test whether ivuxolimab altered TCR sequence diversity and caused clonal T-cell expansion. The paper covers the monotherapy dose-escalation part of the phase I ivuxolimab trial, which included N ≈ 50 patients. Summary of the overall study and its limitations: In partial responders in the 0.1-3.0 mg/kg groups, normalized peripheral clonal expansion was found to be among the lowest, especially among CD8+ T cells. Low levels of normalized T-cell clonal expansion were also shown by some nonresponding patients. Clonal expansion of both CD4+ and CD8+ blood T cells was observed from baseline to week 6 at doses 0.1 to 3.0 mg/kg. After ivuxolimab, more expanded clones were found on average in CD8+ T cells than in CD4+ T cells. The antigen specificity of the clonally expanded peripheral T cells was not determined.

The trial excluded patients who had a history of autoimmune disease or were on systemic immunosuppression. Peripheral blood for TCR sequencing was collected from all dose cohorts at baseline, on cycle 4 day 1, and on cycle 7 day 1. Samples came from an open-label, multicenter, first-in-human phase I dose-escalation trial of ivuxolimab. Adults with locally advanced or metastatic melanoma, renal cell, hepatocellular, or head and neck squamous cell carcinoma were enrolled in the trial. Before TCR sequencing, CD4+ and CD8+ T cells were separately sorted from peripheral blood. With respect to this clone: There is no known antigen for this receptor. No base quality information exists; no much larger clone differs at one position.

Genomic DNA was extracted from sorted cells for sequencing of the TCRbeta CDR3 region. The immunoSEQ Assay was used to sequence the TCRbeta CDR3 regions. TCRdb holds this immuneACCESS table with in-frame rearrangements only. Some clones are missing; in checked studies, unresolved V genes explain under half, and the rest has no known cause. This sample is represented by around 50,000 clones; around 89% of them were singletons. The ten largest clones add up to around 30% of the sample. CDR1 LNHDA and CDR2 SQIVND were looked up in the germline V gene (reference sequence). The CDR3 sequence holds 12 residues, the cysteine and phenylalanine included. Of the read, only the CDR3 DNA is kept; its 36 bases are in frame from base 1. V is pared back by 5 bases and J by 4 bases, with 6 bases lying between the germline termini.

The sequence derives from an adult with an advanced solid tumor such as melanoma, head and neck, liver or kidney cancer. In this chain, TRBV19 is recombined with TRBJ2-1; the D gene lacks a confident call. Material: CD4+ or CD8+ T cells sorted from blood, obtained in a trial of the OX40 agonist ivuxolimab. At the DNA level, the sequence is TGTGCCAGTAGTTTCAGGTACAATGAGCAGTTCTTC. It specifies CASSFRYNEQFF.